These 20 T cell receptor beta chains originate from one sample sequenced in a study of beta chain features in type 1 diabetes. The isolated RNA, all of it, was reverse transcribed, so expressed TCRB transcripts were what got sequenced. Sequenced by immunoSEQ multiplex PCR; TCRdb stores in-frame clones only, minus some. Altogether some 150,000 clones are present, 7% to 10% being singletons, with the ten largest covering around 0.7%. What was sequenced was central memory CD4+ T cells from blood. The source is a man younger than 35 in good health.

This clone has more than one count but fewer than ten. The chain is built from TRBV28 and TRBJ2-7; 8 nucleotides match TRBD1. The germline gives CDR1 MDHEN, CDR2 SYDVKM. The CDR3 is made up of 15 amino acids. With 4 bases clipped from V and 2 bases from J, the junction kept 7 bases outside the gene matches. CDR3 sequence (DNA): TGTGCCAGCAGTTCTCAGGGGGCTCCCGCCTACGAGCAGTACTTC. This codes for CASSSQGAPAYEQYF.

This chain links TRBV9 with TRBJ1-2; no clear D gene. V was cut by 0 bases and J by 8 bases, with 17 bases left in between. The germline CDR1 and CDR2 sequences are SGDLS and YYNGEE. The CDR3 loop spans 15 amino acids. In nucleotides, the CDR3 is TGTGCCAGCAGCGTAGGCGTCGGCAGTGCGGGGGGCTACACCTTC. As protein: CASSVGVGSAGGYTF. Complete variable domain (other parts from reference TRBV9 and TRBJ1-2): DSGVTQTPKHLITATGQRVTLRCSPRSGDLSVYWYQQSLDQGLQFLIQYYNGEERAKGNILERFSAQQFPDLHSELNLSSLELGDSALYFCASSVGVGSAGGYTFGSGTRLTVV.

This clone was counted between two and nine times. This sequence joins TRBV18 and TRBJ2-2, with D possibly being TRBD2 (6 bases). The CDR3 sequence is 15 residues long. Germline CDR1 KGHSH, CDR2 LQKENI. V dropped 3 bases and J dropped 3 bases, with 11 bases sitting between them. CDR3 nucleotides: TGTGCCAGCTCACCGCGCGGGGCGGACACCGGGGAGCTGTTTTTT. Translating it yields CASSPRGADTGELFF.

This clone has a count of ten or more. CDR3 loop: CASRAGTGFYEQYF. CDR3 nucleotides: TGTGCCAGCAGGGCCGGGACAGGGTTCTACGAGCAGTACTTC. This chain joins TRBV28 and TRBJ2-7, with 9 bases identical to TRBD1. The CDR3 is 14 amino acids. J was trimmed by 3 bases and V by 6 bases; bases with no gene match: 6. Germline CDR1 MDHEN, CDR2 SYDVKM.

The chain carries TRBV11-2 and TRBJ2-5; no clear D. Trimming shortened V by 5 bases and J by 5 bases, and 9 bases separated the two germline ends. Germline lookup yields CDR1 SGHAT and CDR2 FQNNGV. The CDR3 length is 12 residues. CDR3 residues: CASSRIGETQYF. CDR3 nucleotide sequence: TGTGCCAGCAGCCGGATCGGGGAGACCCAGTACTTC.

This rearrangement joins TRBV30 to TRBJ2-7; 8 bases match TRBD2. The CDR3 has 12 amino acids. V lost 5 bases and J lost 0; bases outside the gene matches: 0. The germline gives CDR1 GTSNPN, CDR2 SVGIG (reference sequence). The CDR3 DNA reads TGTGCCTGGGCGGGGGGCTCCTACGAGCAGTACTTC. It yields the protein CAWAGGSYEQYF.

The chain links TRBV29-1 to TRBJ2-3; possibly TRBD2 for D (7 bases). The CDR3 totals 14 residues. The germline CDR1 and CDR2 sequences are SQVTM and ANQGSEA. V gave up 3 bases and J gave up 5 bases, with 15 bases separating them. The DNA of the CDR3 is TGCAGCGTTGAGGGGGGAGGGGGTGGAGATACGCAGTATTTT. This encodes CSVEGGGGGDTQYF.

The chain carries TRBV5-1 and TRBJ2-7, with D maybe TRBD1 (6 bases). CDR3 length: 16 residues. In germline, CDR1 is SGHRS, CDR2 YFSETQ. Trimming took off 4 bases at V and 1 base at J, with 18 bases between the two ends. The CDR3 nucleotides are TGCGCCAGCAGCGGGGGTTGGGGGCAGCAATCCTACGAGCAGTACTTC. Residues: CASSGGWGQQSYEQYF.

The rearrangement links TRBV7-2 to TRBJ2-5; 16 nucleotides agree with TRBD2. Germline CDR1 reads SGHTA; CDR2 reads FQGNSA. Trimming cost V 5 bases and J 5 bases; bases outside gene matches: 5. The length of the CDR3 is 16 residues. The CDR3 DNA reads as TGTGCCAGCAGCCCGGGACTAGCGGGGGGGCGTGAGACCCAGTACTTC. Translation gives CASSPGLAGGRETQYF.

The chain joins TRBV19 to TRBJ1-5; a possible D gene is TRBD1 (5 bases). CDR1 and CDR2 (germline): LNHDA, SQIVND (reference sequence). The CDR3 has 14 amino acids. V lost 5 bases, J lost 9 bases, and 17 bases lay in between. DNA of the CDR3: TGTGCCAGTAGTCTAACCGGCGGGACGGGGCCCCAGCATTTT. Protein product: CASSLTGGTGPQHF.

CDR3 residues: CAISPGLAGGNADTQYF. The CDR3 nucleotides are TGTGCCATCAGTCCTGGACTAGCGGGGGGGAACGCAGATACGCAGTATTTT. The chain is built from TRBV10-3 and TRBJ2-3, with 15 bases lining up with TRBD2. The germline V gene has CDR1 ENHRY and CDR2 SYGVKD. CDR3 length: 17 residues. The ends lost 5 bases at V and 4 bases at J; junction bases unmatched: 7.

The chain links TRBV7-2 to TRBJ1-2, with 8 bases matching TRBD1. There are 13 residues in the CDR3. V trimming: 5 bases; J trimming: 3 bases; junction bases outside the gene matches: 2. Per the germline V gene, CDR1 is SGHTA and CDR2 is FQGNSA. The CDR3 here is CASSPTGDYGYTF. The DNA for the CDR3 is TGTGCCAGCAGCCCGACAGGGGACTATGGCTACACCTTC. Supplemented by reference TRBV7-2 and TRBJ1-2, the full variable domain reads GAGVSQSPSNKVTEKGKDVELRCDPISGHTALYWYRQSLGQGLEFLIYFQGNSAPDKSGLPSDRFSAERTGGSVSTLTIQRTQQEDSAVYLCASSPTGDYGYTFGSGTRLTVV.

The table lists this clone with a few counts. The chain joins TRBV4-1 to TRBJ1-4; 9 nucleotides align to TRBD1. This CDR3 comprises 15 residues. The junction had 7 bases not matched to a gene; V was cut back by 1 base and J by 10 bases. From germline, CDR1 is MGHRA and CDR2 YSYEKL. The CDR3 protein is CASSQVGDRERKLFF. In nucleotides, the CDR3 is TGCGCCAGCAGCCAAGTTGGGGACAGGGAAAGAAAACTGTTTTTT.

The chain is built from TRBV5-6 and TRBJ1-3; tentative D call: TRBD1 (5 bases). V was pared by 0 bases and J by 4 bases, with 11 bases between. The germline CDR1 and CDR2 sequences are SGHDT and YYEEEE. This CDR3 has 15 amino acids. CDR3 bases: TGTGCCAGCAGCTTGGTTGGGGCGCGAGGAAACACCATATATTTT. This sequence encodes CASSLVGARGNTIYF.

CDR3 in DNA: TGTGCCACCAGCGATGGAGCCCCTATTCTAAGCAATCAGCCCCAGCATTTT. Translation: CATSDGAPILSNQPQHF. The chain uses TRBV15 and TRBJ1-5; D not resolved. Germline CDR1 reads LNHNV; CDR2 reads YYDKDF (reference sequence). V shed 5 bases and J shed 1 base, with 18 bases lying between them. The CDR3 has 17 residues.

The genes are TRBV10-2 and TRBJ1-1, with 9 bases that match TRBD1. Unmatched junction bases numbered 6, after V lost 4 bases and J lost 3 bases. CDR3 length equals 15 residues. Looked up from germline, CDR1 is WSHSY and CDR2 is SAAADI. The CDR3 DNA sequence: TGCGCCAGCAGTGGCACAGGGGGCCGAGACACTGAAGCTTTCTTT. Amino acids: CASSGTGGRDTEAFF.

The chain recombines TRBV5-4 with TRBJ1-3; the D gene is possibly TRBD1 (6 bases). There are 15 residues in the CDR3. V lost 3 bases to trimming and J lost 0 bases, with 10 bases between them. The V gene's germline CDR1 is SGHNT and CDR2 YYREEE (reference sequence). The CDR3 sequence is CASSSGQPSGNTIYF. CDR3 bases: TGTGCCAGCAGCTCCGGACAGCCCTCTGGAAACACCATATATTTT.

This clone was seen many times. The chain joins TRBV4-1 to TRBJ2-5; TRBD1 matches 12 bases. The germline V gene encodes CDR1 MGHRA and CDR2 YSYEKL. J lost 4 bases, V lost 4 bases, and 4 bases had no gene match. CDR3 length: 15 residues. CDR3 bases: TGCGCCAGCAGCCCGCGGGACAGGGGGCGAGAGACCCAGTACTTC. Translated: CASSPRDRGRETQYF.

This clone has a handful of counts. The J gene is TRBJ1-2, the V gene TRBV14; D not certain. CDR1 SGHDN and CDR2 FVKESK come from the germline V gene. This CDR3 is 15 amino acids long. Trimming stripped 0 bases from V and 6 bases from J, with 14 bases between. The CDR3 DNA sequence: TGTGCCAGCAGCCAAGATTTGAGAAGCATTCATGGCTACACCTTC. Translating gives CASSQDLRSIHGYTF. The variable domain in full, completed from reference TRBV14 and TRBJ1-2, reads EAGVTQFPSHSVIEKGQTVTLRCDPISGHDNLYWYRRVMGKEIKFLLHFVKESKQDESGMPNNRFLAERTGGTYSTLKVQPAELEDSGVYFCASSQDLRSIHGYTFGSGTRLTVV.

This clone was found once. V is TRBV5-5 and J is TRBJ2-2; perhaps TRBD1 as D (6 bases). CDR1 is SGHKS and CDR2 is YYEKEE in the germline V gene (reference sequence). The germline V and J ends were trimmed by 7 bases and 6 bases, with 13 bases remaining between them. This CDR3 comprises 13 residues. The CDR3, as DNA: TGTGCCAGCGGCAGGGGCATATCCGGGGAGCTGTTTTTT. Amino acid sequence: CASGRGISGELFF.